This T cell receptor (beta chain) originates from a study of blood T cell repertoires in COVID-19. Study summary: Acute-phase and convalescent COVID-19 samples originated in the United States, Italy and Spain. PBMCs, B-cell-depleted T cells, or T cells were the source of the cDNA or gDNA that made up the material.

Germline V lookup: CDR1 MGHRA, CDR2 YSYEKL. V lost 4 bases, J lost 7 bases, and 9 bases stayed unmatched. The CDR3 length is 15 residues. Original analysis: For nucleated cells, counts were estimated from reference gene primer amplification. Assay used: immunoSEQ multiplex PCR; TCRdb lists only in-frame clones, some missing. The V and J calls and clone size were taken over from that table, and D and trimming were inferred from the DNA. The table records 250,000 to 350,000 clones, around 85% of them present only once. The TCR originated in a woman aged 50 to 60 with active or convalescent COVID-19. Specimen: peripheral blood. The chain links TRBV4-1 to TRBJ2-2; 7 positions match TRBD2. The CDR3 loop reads CASSPLGGGSGELFF. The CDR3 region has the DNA TGCGCCAGCAGCCCCCTTGGGGGGGGAAGCGGGGAGCTGTTTTTT.